The T cell receptor beta chain under discussion was sequenced for a study of blood T cell repertoires in COVID-19. Study background: Samples representing acute and convalescent COVID-19 were sourced from the United States, Italy and Spain. PBMCs, B-cell-depleted T cells, or T cells provided the cDNA or gDNA that made up the material.

The CDR3 totals 13 residues. CDR1 LNHNV and CDR2 YYDKDF come from the germline V gene (reference sequence). The germline V and J ends were trimmed by 1 base and 5 bases, with 8 bases remaining between them. In the original analysis: Amplified reference gene primers provided the basis for estimating nucleated cell counts. This table comes from immunoSEQ multiplex PCR, and its TCRdb copy is limited to in-frame clones, with some not included. V, J and clone size were drawn from that table, and D and trimming were deduced from the DNA. The data contain around 97,000 clones, nearly 90% of them singletons.

This sequence was found in a man in his fifties or sixties in a cohort sampled during active COVID-19. The chain carries TRBV15 and TRBJ1-2; D is undetermined. Source material: peripheral blood. CDR3 nucleotides: TGTGCCACCAGCAGAGTCGGTAAATATGGCTACACCTTC. As protein: CATSRVGKYGYTF.